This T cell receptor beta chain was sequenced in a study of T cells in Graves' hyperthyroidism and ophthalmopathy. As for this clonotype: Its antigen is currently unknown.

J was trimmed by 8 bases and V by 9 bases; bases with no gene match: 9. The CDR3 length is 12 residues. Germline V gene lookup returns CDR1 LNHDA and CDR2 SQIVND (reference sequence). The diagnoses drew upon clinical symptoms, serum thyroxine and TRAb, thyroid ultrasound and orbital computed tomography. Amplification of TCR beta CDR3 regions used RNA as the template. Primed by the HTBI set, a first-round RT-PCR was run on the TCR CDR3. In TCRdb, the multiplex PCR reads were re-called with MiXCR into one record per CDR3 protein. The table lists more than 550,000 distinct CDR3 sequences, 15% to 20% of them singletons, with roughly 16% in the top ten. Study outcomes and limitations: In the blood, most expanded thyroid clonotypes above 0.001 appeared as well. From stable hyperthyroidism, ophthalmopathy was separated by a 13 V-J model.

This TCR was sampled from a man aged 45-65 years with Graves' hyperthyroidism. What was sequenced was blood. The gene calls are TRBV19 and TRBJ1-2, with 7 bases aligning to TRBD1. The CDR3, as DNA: TGTGCCAGCACAACAGGGGCCTTCGGCTACACCTTC. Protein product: CASTTGAFGYTF. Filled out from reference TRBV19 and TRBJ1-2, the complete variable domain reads DGGITQSPKYLFRKEGQNVTLSCEQNLNHDAMYWYRQDPGQGLRLIYYSQIVNDFQKGDIAEGYSVSREKKESFPLTVTSAQKNPTAFYLCASTTGAFGYTFGSGTRLTVV.